These 4 T cell receptor beta chains were sequenced from one sample in a study of T cells after yellow fever vaccination. TCRdb fed the 5' RACE reads into MiXCR, producing one record per CDR3 protein. Of about 350,000 distinct CDR3 sequences in the sample, approximately 4% were seen once. Material: PBMCs, obtained 5 days after the yellow fever booster vaccination. The receptors were sampled from a man aged 18 to 30 who received the YFV17D yellow fever vaccine.

This clonotype was seen repeatedly, ten times or more. V is TRBV15 and J is TRBJ2-5, with D maybe TRBD1 (5 bases). The V and J ends lost 2 bases and 4 bases respectively, with 11 bases between them. Per germline, CDR1 LNHNV and CDR2 YYDKDF (reference sequence). This CDR3 contains 14 residues. CDR3 sequence reads: CATSRIRGSETQYF. In DNA, the CDR3 is TGTGCCACCAGCAGAATTAGGGGTTCAGAGACCCAGTACTTC.

This chain connects TRBV7-9 to TRBJ1-4; 7 positions match TRBD1. Germline-derived CDR1 and CDR2 are SEHNR and FQNEAQ (reference sequence). The V gene end was trimmed by 1 base and the J gene end by 7 bases; junction bases not matched to a gene: 9. The CDR3 totals 16 residues. CDR3 sequence (DNA): TGTGCCAGCAGCTTAGTAGAGAGGGGGCTTGGTGAAAAACTGTTTTTT. It encodes CASSLVERGLGEKLFF. Using reference TRBV7-9 and TRBJ1-4 for the parts outside the CDR3, the full variable domain is DTGVSQNPRHKITKRGQNVTFRCDPISEHNRLYWYRQTLGQGPEFLTYFQNEAQLEKSRLLSDRFSAERPKGSFSTLEIQRTEQGDSAMYLCASSLVERGLGEKLFFGSGTQLSVL.

This chain connects TRBV7-2 to TRBJ2-7, with D perhaps matching TRBD1 (6 bases). V was clipped by 5 bases and J by 3 bases, with 11 bases between them. The CDR3 has 13 amino acids. The V gene's germline CDR1 is SGHTA and CDR2 FQGNSA. The CDR3 DNA follows: TGTGCCAGCAGCCTTCAACAGGGCTACGAGCAGTACGTC. This codes for CASSLQQGYEQYV.

This clonotype was seen a single time. J is TRBJ2-3 and V is TRBV28; 7 bases agree with TRBD2. The CDR3 runs 18 residues. The junction had 10 bases not matched to a gene; V was cut back by 1 base and J by 0 bases. Germline assignment: CDR1 MDHEN and CDR2 SYDVKM. The CDR3 protein is CASSLLLQSGGSTDTQYF. CDR3 in DNA: TGTGCCAGCAGTTTATTACTCCAGTCGGGGGGTAGCACAGATACGCAGTATTTT.